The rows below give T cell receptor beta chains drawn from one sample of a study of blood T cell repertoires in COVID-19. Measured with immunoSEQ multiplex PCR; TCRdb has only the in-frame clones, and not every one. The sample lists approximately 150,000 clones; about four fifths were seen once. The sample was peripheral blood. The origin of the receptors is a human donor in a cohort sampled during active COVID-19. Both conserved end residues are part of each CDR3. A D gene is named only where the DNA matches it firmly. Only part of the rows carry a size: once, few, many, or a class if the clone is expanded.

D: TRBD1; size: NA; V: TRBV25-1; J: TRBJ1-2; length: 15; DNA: TGTGCCAGCAGTCCAGCGGGACAGGCGATCTATGGCTACACCTTC; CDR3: CASSPAGQAIYGYTF
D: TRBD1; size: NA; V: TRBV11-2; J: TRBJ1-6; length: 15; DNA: TGTGCCAGCAGCTTAGATCAGGGGGCAAATTCACCCCTCCACTTT; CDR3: CASSLDQGANSPLHF
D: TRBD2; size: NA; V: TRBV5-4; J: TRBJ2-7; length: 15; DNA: TGTGCCAGCAGCCCTACGGGAGGTAGTTACTACGAGCAGTACTTC; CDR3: CASSPTGGSYYEQYF
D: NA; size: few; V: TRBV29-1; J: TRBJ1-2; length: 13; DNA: TGCAGCGTTGCCAGGGGCGCGGGCTATGGCTACACCTTC; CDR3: CSVARGAGYGYTF
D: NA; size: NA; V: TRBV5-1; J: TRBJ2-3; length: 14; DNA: TGCGCCACCCAGTCAGGGGTAGGCACAGATACGCAGTATTTT; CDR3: CATQSGVGTDTQYF
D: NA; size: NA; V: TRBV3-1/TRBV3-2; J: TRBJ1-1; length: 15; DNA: TGTGCCAGCAGCCAAGGGGGCACCCCGAACACTGAAGCTTTCTTT; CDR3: CASSQGGTPNTEAFF
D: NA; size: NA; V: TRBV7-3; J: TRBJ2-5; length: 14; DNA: TGTGCCAGCAGCTTAACGGGCAGTCGGGAGACCCAGTACTTC; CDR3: CASSLTGSRETQYF
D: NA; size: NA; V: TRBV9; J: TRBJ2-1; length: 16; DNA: TGTGCCAGCAGCGCACAGTATCGGGGGACCGACAATGAGCAGTTCTTC; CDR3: CASSAQYRGTDNEQFF
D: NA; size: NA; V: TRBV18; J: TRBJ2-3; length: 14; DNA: TGTGCCAGCTCACCAGGACAAAACACAGATACGCAGTATTTT; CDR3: CASSPGQNTDTQYF
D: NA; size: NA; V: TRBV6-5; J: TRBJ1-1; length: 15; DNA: TGTGCCAGCAGTTTCTTAGACAGACTGAACACTGAAGCTTTCTTT; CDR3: CASSFLDRLNTEAFF
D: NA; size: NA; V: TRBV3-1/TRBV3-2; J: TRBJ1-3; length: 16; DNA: TGTGCCAGCAGCCCCTGGGGGGGGAGCTCTGGAAACACCATATATTTT; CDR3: CASSPWGGSSGNTIYF
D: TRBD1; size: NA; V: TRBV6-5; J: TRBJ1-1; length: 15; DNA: TGTGCCAGCAGTTACTCGACAGGGGCGAACACTGAAGCTTTCTTT; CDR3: CASSYSTGANTEAFF
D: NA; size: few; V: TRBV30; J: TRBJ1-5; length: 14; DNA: TGTGCCTGGAGGGCTGAAGGGGAATTTCAGCCCCAGCATTTT; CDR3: CAWRAEGEFQPQHF
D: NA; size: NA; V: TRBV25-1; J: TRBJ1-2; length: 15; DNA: TGTGCCAGCAGTGATCTTGGGGGAGGGGGGCATGGCTACACCTTC; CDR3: CASSDLGGGGHGYTF